Shown below are 14 T cell receptor beta chains from a single sample sequenced in a study of blood T cell repertoires in COVID-19. Repertoires were generated with immunoSEQ multiplex PCR, while TCRdb's copy carries only in-frame clones and drops some. Of about 68,000 clones in the sample, 70% to 85% are singletons; the top ten hold roughly 9.8%. The source material was peripheral blood. These receptors were obtained from a woman in her fifties or sixties with acute or convalescent COVID-19.

This rearrangement joins TRBV18 to TRBJ2-2; tentative D call: TRBD2 (6 bases). CDR1 is KGHSH and CDR2 is LQKENI in the germline V gene. This CDR3 contains 13 residues. Trimming shortened V by 2 bases and J by 6 bases, and 7 bases separated the two germline ends. In DNA form, the CDR3 reads TGTGCCAGCTCACCAAGCGGGCCCGGGGAGCTGTTTTTT. Translated, it gives CASSPSGPGELFF.

The chain is built from TRBV12-3 or TRBV12-4 and TRBJ2-7; D is unresolved. This CDR3 is 13 amino acids long. Between the trimmed V and J ends, which lost 3 bases and 4 bases, there was a span of 10 bases. CDR3 nucleotides: TGTGCCAGCAGTTTTCTTCGGTGGTACGAGCAGTACTTC. Protein product: CASSFLRWYEQYF.

V gene TRBV5-5 combines with J gene TRBJ1-2; TRBD1 matches 7 bases. This CDR3 spans 16 amino acids. The junction had 10 bases not matched to a gene; V was cut back by 0 bases and J by 5 bases. Per germline, CDR1 SGHKS and CDR2 YYEKEE (reference sequence). This CDR3 is CASSLETGLDWYGYTF. In nucleotides, the CDR3 is TGTGCCAGCAGCTTGGAGACAGGGCTGGATTGGTATGGCTACACCTTC.

The rearrangement joins TRBV19 to TRBJ2-1, with a possible D match to TRBD2 (6 bases). Trimming took off 4 bases at V and 12 bases at J, with 13 bases between the two ends. The length of the CDR3 is 12 residues. In germline, CDR1 is LNHDA, CDR2 SQIVND (reference sequence). DNA for the CDR3: TGTGCCAGTAGTACCCGGGGGTTAGGGCAGTTCTTC. Translation gives CASSTRGLGQFF. Full variable domain (rest looked up from reference TRBV19 and TRBJ2-1): DGGITQSPKYLFRKEGQNVTLSCEQNLNHDAMYWYRQDPGQGLRLIYYSQIVNDFQKGDIAEGYSVSREKKESFPLTVTSAQKNPTAFYLCASSTRGLGQFFGPGTRLTVL.

The chain has TRBV10-2 and TRBJ1-1; TRBD1 matches at 7 bases. V was clipped by 6 bases and J by 7 bases; unmatched bases: 2. This CDR3 contains 11 residues. Germline CDR1 reads WSHSY; CDR2 reads SAAADI. CDR3 sequence (DNA): TGCGCCAGCAGACAGGGGTTTGAAGCTTTCTTT. As protein: CASRQGFEAFF.

The rearrangement links TRBV21-1 to TRBJ1-3; the listed D gene, TRBD1, was not tested against the DNA. TRBV21-1 is termed a pseudogene. This CDR3 comprises 15 residues. The DNA for the CDR3 is TGTGCCAGCACCGAGCGAGGGGGCTCTGGAAACACCATATATTTT. Translating it yields CASTERGGSGNTIYF.

This chain links TRBV5-4 with TRBJ2-7; 8 positions agree with TRBD1. CDR3 length equals 15 residues. V shed 4 bases and J 0 bases; nucleotides not matched to a gene: 6. CDR1 is SGHNT and CDR2 is YYREEE in the germline V gene (reference sequence). CDR3 in DNA: TGTGCCAGCAGCAGGCCGGGACAGGTCTCCTACGAGCAGTACTTC. This encodes CASSRPGQVSYEQYF. The full variable domain, in which reference TRBV5-4 and TRBJ2-7 provide the parts outside the CDR3, is ETGVTQSPTHLIKTRGQQVTLRCSSQSGHNTVSWYQQALGQGPQFIFQYYREEENGRGNFPPRFSGLQFPNYSSELNVNALELDDSALYLCASSRPGQVSYEQYFGPGTRLTVT.

The chain joins TRBV28 to TRBJ1-2, with 10 bases that match TRBD1. Germline values: CDR1 MDHEN, CDR2 SYDVKM. The J segment lost 7 bases and the V segment lost 6 bases, leaving 5 bases of the junction unmatched. The CDR3 runs 13 residues. CDR3: CASRRDRGFGYTF. The DNA of the CDR3 is TGTGCCAGCAGGAGGGACAGGGGATTTGGCTACACCTTC.

V and J are TRBV4-1 and TRBJ2-7, with TRBD2 as a possible D gene (6 bases). There are 15 residues in the CDR3. V lost 0 bases, J lost 3 bases, and 12 bases lay in between. The germline V gene encodes CDR1 MGHRA and CDR2 YSYEKL. CDR3 sequence: CASSQEGGHIYEQYF. In DNA form, the CDR3 reads TGCGCCAGCAGCCAAGAAGGAGGGCATATCTACGAGCAGTACTTC.

This clone was picked up one time. V gene TRBV11-2 combines with J gene TRBJ2-1; no clear D gene. The CDR3 consists of 12 residues. CDR1 SGHAT and CDR2 FQNNGV come from the germline V gene. Trimming removed 5 bases at V and 5 bases at J, with 7 bases between. CDR3 in amino acids: CASSILNNEQFF. As DNA, the CDR3 is TGTGCCAGCAGCATACTTAACAATGAGCAGTTCTTC.

This chain joins TRBV24-1 and TRBJ2-3; D is ambiguous. The CDR3 consists of 12 residues. Germline V gene sequence: CDR1 KGHDR, CDR2 SFDVKD. V lost 4 bases to trimming and J lost 2 bases, with 3 bases between them. CDR3 DNA sequence: TGTGCCACCAGTGACTACACAGATACGCAGTATTTT. Its protein product is CATSDYTDTQYF.

Here the CDR3 DNA reads TGTGCCAGCAGTTCGGCCTCAGGGGAGAGAGAAAAACTGTTTTTT. Protein product: CASSSASGEREKLFF. The genes are TRBV27 and TRBJ1-4; perhaps TRBD1 as D (6 bases). Germline CDR1 and CDR2: MNHEY and SMNVEV (reference sequence). CDR3 length: 15 residues. Trimming took off 4 bases at V and 8 bases at J, with 17 bases between the two ends.

The chain is built from TRBV30 and TRBJ2-3, with D maybe TRBD1 (5 bases). The CDR3 sequence is 15 residues long. The V gene lost 3 bases and the J gene lost 1 base, with 14 bases spanning the gap. Germline values: CDR1 GTSNPN, CDR2 SVGIG (reference sequence). CDR3 protein: CAWRFPGQGTDTQYF. CDR3 sequence (DNA): TGTGCCTGGAGATTTCCAGGACAAGGCACAGATACGCAGTATTTT.

The chain links TRBV5-6 to TRBJ1-2; D uncertain. The CDR3 spans 15 residues. Germline assignment: CDR1 SGHDT and CDR2 YYEEEE. Trimming took 0 bases from V and 4 from J, leaving 13 bases between them. CDR3 amino acids: CASSLVGVMTYGYTF. The CDR3 DNA follows: TGTGCCAGCAGCTTGGTGGGCGTAATGACCTATGGCTACACCTTC.